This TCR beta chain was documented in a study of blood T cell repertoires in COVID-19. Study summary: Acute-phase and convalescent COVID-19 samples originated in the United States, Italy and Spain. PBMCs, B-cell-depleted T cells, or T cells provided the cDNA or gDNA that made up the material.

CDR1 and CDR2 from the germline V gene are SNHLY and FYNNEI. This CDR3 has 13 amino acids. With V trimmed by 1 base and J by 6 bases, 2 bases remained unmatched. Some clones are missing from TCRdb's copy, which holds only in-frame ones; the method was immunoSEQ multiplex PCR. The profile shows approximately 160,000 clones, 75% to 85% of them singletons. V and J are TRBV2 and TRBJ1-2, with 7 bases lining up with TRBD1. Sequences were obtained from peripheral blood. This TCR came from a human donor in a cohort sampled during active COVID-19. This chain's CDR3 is CASSEDRGDGYTF. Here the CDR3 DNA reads TGTGCCAGCAGTGAAGACAGGGGAGATGGCTACACCTTC.